This T cell receptor (beta chain) is drawn from a study of T cells in Graves' hyperthyroidism and ophthalmopathy. Amplification targeted TCR beta CDR3 regions from RNA transcripts. An initial round of RT-PCR targeting the TCR CDR3 relied on the HTBI primer set. TCRdb re-called the multiplex PCR reads with MiXCR, one entry per CDR3 protein. This sample carries hundreds of thousands of distinct CDR3 sequences, 15% to 20% of them seen once, and the ten largest clones take around 3.9%. This clonotype showed up just a few times. CDR1 is SGDLS, CDR2 YYNGEE, per germline. V shed 1 base and J shed 0 bases, with 6 bases lying between them. The CDR3 spans 14 residues.

The TCR sequence derives from a woman in her thirties with Graves' hyperthyroidism. V usage is TRBV9 and J usage is TRBJ2-3; D not resolved. Source material: blood. In nucleotides, the CDR3 is TGTGCCAGCAGCGTAAGTCAGAGCACAGATACGCAGTATTTT. This sequence encodes CASSVSQSTDTQYF.